Below are 7 T cell receptor beta chains sequenced from a single sample in a study of Graves' ophthalmopathy and Graves' hyperthyroidism. Transcripts of RNA were the source for amplifying TCR beta CDR3 regions. The workflow started with a first-round RT-PCR run with HTBI primers and then moved on to a second-round multiplex PCR. In TCRdb, the multiplex PCR reads were re-called with MiXCR into one record per CDR3 protein. The sample lists roughly 700,000 distinct CDR3 sequences; around 40% were seen once. Sequencing input: peripheral blood. The receptors stem from an adult man with Graves' ophthalmopathy.

The rearrangement links TRBV11-2 to TRBJ1-5; tentative D call: TRBD1 (5 bases). The CDR3 extends over 16 amino acids. CDR1 and CDR2 (germline): SGHAT, FQNNGV. V dropped 2 bases and J dropped 4 bases, with 15 bases sitting between them. CDR3 nucleotide sequence: TGTGCCAGCAGCTTATATTGGCAGGGAACGAATCAGCCCCAGCATTTT. This sequence encodes CASSLYWQGTNQPQHF.

This chain joins TRBV25-1 and TRBJ1-2; D unresolved. CDR1 MGHDK and CDR2 SYGVNS come from the germline V gene. V was pared by 4 bases and J by 8 bases, with 8 bases between. This CDR3 has 11 residues. Written as DNA, the CDR3 is TGTGCCAGCAGTGCCCAATACGGCTACACCTTC. Encoded protein: CASSAQYGYTF.

The chain joins TRBV2 to TRBJ2-5; D may correspond to TRBD1 or TRBD2 (5 bases each). Trimming removed 2 bases from V and 2 bases from J, with 9 bases in between. Per germline, CDR1 SNHLY and CDR2 FYNNEI. This CDR3 is built from 14 residues. The CDR3 loop is CASSEWDDQETQYF. DNA for the CDR3: TGTGCCAGCAGTGAATGGGACGATCAAGAGACCCAGTACTTC.

The V call is TRBV6-1, the J call TRBJ1-1; D perhaps matches TRBD1 (5 bases). The CDR3 has 13 amino acids. V gave up 6 bases and J gave up 4 bases, with 12 bases separating them. Germline CDR1 MNHNS, CDR2 SASEGT. CDR3 sequence reads: CASRVSDTTEAFF. The CDR3 bases are TGTGCCAGCAGGGTTTCGGACACCACTGAAGCTTTCTTT.

This clonotype showed up many times. This chain connects TRBV2 to TRBJ1-2; the D gene is possibly TRBD1 (6 bases). Germline V gives CDR1 SNHLY, CDR2 FYNNEI. Trimming shortened V by 6 bases and J by 4 bases, and 6 bases separated the two germline ends. The CDR3 totals 11 residues. CDR3 amino acids: CASRTGYGYTF. For the CDR3, the DNA is TGTGCCAGCAGGACAGGCTATGGCTACACCTTC.

Remarks on this clonotype: Its ends do not fully match the called genes, so a read error is possible. The chain combines TRBV4-2 with TRBJ2-7; maybe TRBD2 (6 bases). This CDR3 spans 13 amino acids. CDR1 is LGHNA, CDR2 YNFKEQ, per germline. CDR3 DNA: TGTGCCAGCAGCCAAGAGGAGGACTACGGGCAGTACTTC. It translates to CASSQEEDYGQYF.

The gene calls are TRBV4-1 and TRBJ2-7; D is ambiguous. Per the germline V gene, CDR1 is MGHRA and CDR2 is YSYEKL. Trimming removed 1 base at V and 2 bases at J, with 12 bases between. This CDR3 contains 15 residues. CDR3 loop: CASSQVGPLPYEQYF. The CDR3 DNA follows: TGCGCCAGCAGCCAAGTAGGGCCACTCCCCTACGAGCAGTACTTC.